Listed below are T cell receptor beta chains from one sample, sequenced in a study of control samples from healthy donors and cancer patients. Data came from immunoSEQ multiplex PCR; TCRdb stores just in-frame clones and leaves some out. Altogether about 150,000 clones are present, about 93% being singletons, with the ten largest covering roughly 2.3%. The sample consisted of blood. The receptor source for this set is a man aged 50 to 59 in good health. The CDR3 runs from the conserved cysteine through the conserved F or W. The order of the fields is clone size, J gene, D gene, V gene, CDR3 DNA, CDR3 protein. A D gene is named only where the DNA matches it firmly. The size entry is marked missing in some rows and otherwise reads once, few, many or a size class.

size: .; J: TRBJ2-7; D: .; V: TRBV9; DNA: TGTGCCAGCAGCGTCCGCCCAACACCGGCCAACGAGCAGTACTTC; CDR3: CASSVRPTPANEQYF
size: .; J: TRBJ2-7; D: TRBD1; V: TRBV6-5; DNA: TGTGCCAGCGCCGAATCCGGGACAGGTTTTAACGAGCAGTACTTC; CDR3: CASAESGTGFNEQYF
size: few; J: TRBJ2-1; D: TRBD2; V: TRBV6-5; DNA: TGTGCCAGCAGTCAACTAGCGGGAGTGAGGAATGAGCAGTTCTTC; CDR3: CASSQLAGVRNEQFF
size: .; J: TRBJ1-6; D: .; V: TRBV3-1/TRBV3-2; DNA: TGTGCCAGCAGCCGTGGGGAGGGGGGATCACCCCTCCACTTT; CDR3: CASSRGEGGSPLHF
size: .; J: TRBJ2-5; D: .; V: TRBV5-1; DNA: TGCGCCAGCAGCATCGGACAGATTCAAGAGACCCAGTACTTC; CDR3: CASSIGQIQETQYF
size: .; J: TRBJ1-1; D: TRBD1; V: TRBV2; DNA: TGTGCCAGCGGAAAGGGGGCGTTGAATACTGAAGCTTTCTTT; CDR3: CASGKGALNTEAFF
size: .; J: TRBJ2-3; D: .; V: TRBV5-1; DNA: TGCGCCAGCAGCATCCAGGGCGGGCTTAGCACAGATACGCAGTATTTT; CDR3: CASSIQGGLSTDTQYF
size: .; J: TRBJ1-1; D: .; V: TRBV14; DNA: TGTGCCAGCAGCCAAGGTGTAATCGGTTTTTGGACGAACACTGAAGCTTTCTTT; CDR3: CASSQGVIGFWTNTEAFF
size: .; J: TRBJ2-3; D: .; V: TRBV5-4; DNA: TGTGCCAGCAGCTTGGATTGGGAAGATACGCAGTATTTT; CDR3: CASSLDWEDTQYF
size: .; J: TRBJ1-2; D: .; V: TRBV19; DNA: TGTGCCAGTAGTACGAGATACTATGGCTACACCTTC; CDR3: CASSTRYYGYTF
size: .; J: TRBJ1-2; D: TRBD1; V: TRBV6-5; DNA: TGTGCCAGCAGGGAGGGGGCCCACGGCTACACCTTC; CDR3: CASREGAHGYTF
size: .; J: TRBJ1-2; D: .; V: TRBV29-1; DNA: TGCAGCGTTGAAGATGTGTTAACTCCGGGACAAAACTATGGCTACACCTTC; CDR3: CSVEDVLTPGQNYGYTF
size: .; J: TRBJ1-5; D: .; V: TRBV7-2; DNA: TGTGCCAGCAGCTTACTTGGGACAAGGCCTGATTTGCCCCAGCATTTT; CDR3: CASSLLGTRPDLPQHF
size: .; J: TRBJ1-1; D: .; V: TRBV9; DNA: TGTGCCAGCAGCGTAGGGGTCAGAACTAACACTGAAGCTTTCTTT; CDR3: CASSVGVRTNTEAFF
size: .; J: TRBJ1-1; D: TRBD1; V: TRBV6-5; DNA: TGTGCCAGCAGGGGGACAGTGATCACTGAAGCTTTCTTT; CDR3: CASRGTVITEAFF
size: .; J: TRBJ2-2; D: TRBD1; V: TRBV7-6; DNA: TGTGCCAGCAGCCCCAAAGGGACAGCGAACACCGGGGAGCTGTTTTTT; CDR3: CASSPKGTANTGELFF
size: .; J: TRBJ2-7; D: TRBD1; V: TRBV6-5; DNA: TGTGCCAGCAGTTACCGCCGCACAGGGGAATACGAGCAGTACTTC; CDR3: CASSYRRTGEYEQYF
size: .; J: TRBJ1-1; D: .; V: TRBV2; DNA: TGTGCCAGCAGTGAATTCGTGGGCAGGGAATTGAACACTGAAGCTTTCTTT; CDR3: CASSEFVGRELNTEAFF
size: few; J: TRBJ2-7; D: .; V: TRBV18; DNA: TGTGCCAGCTCCGCAGGGGCGGGAGTTTCCGAGCAGTACTTC; CDR3: CASSAGAGVSEQYF
size: .; J: TRBJ1-3; D: TRBD1; V: TRBV5-1; DNA: TGCGCCAGCAGCTTGACGACAGGGACCGGAAACACCATATATTTT; CDR3: CASSLTTGTGNTIYF
size: .; J: TRBJ2-7; D: .; V: TRBV6-5; DNA: TGTGCCAGCAGTTACTTGGGGGCTTCCTACGAGCAGTACTTC; CDR3: CASSYLGASYEQYF
size: .; J: TRBJ2-2; D: .; V: TRBV4-2; DNA: TGTGCCAGCAGCGCCGCCGGGGCAAACACCGGGGAGCTGTTTTTT; CDR3: CASSAAGANTGELFF
size: .; J: TRBJ2-1; D: .; V: TRBV5-1; DNA: TGCGCCAGCAGTTTGGGAGTCGGGGGGCCCCTAGAGCAGTTCTTC; CDR3: CASSLGVGGPLEQFF
size: .; J: TRBJ2-1; D: .; V: TRBV5-1; DNA: TGCGCCAGCAGTTCCGACCGGCTAAACAATGAGCAGTTCTTC; CDR3: CASSSDRLNNEQFF
size: .; J: TRBJ1-6; D: .; V: TRBV3-1/TRBV3-2; DNA: TGTGCCAGCAGCCAAGGCCCCTTTGTAGGTCATAATTCACCCCTCCACTTT; CDR3: CASSQGPFVGHNSPLHF
size: .; J: TRBJ2-5; D: TRBD1; V: TRBV18; DNA: TGTGCCAGCTCACCACGACAGGGGGGACCGGCACTCCAAGAGACCCAGTACTTC; CDR3: CASSPRQGGPALQETQYF
size: once; J: TRBJ1-3; D: TRBD1; V: TRBV5-1; DNA: TGCGCCAGCAGCTCAGGGACAGATGGAAACACCATATATTTT; CDR3: CASSSGTDGNTIYF
size: .; J: TRBJ2-1; D: .; V: TRBV18; DNA: TGTGCCAGCTCACCAGTGGACGGTGAGCAGTTCTTC; CDR3: CASSPVDGEQFF
size: .; J: TRBJ1-5; D: .; V: TRBV19; DNA: TGTGCCAGTAGCTCCTCGGCAGGGTCGATGGGCAATCAGCCCCAGCATTTT; CDR3: CASSSSAGSMGNQPQHF
size: .; J: TRBJ2-4; D: TRBD2; V: TRBV3-1/TRBV3-2; DNA: TGTGCCAGCAGCCTTCAAGGGCTAGCGGGAGGCCAAAACATTCAGTACTTC; CDR3: CASSLQGLAGGQNIQYF
size: .; J: TRBJ2-7; D: .; V: TRBV2; DNA: TGTGCCGGGAAGGGGGACGTTTACGAGCAGTACTTC; CDR3: CAGKGDVYEQYF
size: .; J: TRBJ1-6; D: TRBD1; V: TRBV5-6; DNA: TGTGCCAGCAACCGGGACAGGGGTCTTTCACCCCTCCACTTT; CDR3: CASNRDRGLSPLHF
size: .; J: TRBJ2-7; D: .; V: TRBV12-3/TRBV12-4; DNA: TGTGCCAGCAGCCCGCACAGGGAGCAGTACTTC; CDR3: CASSPHREQYF
size: .; J: TRBJ1-3; D: TRBD1; V: TRBV5-1; DNA: TGCGCCAGCAGCCCGCGACAGGGACCGGGTGGAAACACCATATATTTT; CDR3: CASSPRQGPGGNTIYF